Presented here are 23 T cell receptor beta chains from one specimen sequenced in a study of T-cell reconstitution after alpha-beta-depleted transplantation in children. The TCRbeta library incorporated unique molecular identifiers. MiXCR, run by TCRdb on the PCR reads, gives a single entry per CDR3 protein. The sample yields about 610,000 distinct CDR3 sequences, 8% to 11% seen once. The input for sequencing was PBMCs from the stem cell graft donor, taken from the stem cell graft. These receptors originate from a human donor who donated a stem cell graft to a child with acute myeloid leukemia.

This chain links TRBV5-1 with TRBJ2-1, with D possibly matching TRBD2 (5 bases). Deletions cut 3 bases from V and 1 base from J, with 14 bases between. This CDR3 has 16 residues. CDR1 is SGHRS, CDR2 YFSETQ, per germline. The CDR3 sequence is CASSSVAGESYNEQFF. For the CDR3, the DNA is TGCGCCAGCAGCTCGGTGGCGGGTGAGTCCTACAATGAGCAGTTCTTC.

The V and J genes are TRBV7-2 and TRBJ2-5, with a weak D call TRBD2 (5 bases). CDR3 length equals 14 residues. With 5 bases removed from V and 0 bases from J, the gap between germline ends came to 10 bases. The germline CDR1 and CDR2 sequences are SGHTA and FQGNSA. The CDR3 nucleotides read TGTGCCAGCAGCGCTAGCCCGTACCAAGAGACCCAGTACTTC. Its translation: CASSASPYQETQYF.

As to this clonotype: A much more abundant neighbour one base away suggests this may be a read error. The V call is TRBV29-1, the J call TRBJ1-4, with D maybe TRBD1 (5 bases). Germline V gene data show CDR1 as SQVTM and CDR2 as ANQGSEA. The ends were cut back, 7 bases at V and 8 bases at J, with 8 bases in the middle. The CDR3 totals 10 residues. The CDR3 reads CSARQEKLFF. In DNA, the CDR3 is TGCAGCGCTAGACAGGAAAAACTGTTTTTT.

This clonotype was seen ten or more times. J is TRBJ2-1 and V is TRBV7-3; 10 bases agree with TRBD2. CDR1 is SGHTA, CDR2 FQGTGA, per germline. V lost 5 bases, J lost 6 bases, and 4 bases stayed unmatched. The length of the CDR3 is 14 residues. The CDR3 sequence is CASSLGLAANEQFF. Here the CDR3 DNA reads TGTGCCAGCAGCCTTGGACTAGCGGCCAATGAGCAGTTCTTC.

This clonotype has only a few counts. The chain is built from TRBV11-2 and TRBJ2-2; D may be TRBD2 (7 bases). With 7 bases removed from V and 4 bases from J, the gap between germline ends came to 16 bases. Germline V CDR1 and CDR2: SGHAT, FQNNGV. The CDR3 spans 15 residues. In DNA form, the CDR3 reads TGTGCCAGCACCCGGGGGGCAGGGATCACCGGGGAGCTGTTTTTT. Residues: CASTRGAGITGELFF. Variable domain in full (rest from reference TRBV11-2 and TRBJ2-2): EAGVAQSPRYKIIEKRQSVAFWCNPISGHATLYWYQQILGQGPKLLIQFQNNGVVDDSQLPKDRFSAERLKGVDSTLKIQPAKLEDSAVYLCASTRGAGITGELFFGEGSRLTVL.

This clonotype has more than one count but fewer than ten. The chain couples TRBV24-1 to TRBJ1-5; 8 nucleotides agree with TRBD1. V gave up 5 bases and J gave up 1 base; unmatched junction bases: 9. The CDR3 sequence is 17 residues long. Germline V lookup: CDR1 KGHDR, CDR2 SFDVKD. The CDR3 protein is CATSGDRGSLSNQPQHF. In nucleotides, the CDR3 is TGTGCCACCAGTGGTGACAGGGGCTCCCTAAGCAATCAGCCCCAGCATTTT.

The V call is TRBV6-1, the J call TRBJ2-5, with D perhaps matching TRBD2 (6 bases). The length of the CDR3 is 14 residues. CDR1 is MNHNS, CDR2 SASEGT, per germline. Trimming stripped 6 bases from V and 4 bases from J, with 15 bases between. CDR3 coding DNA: TGTGCCAGCAGAAAGAGGAGGGGTCGAGAGACCCAGTACTTC. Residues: CASRKRRGRETQYF.

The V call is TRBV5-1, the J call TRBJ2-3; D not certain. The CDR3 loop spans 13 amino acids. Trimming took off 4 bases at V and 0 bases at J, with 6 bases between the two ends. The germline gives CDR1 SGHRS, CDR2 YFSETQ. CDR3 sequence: CASSAPSTDTQYF. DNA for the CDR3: TGCGCCAGCAGCGCTCCGAGCACAGATACGCAGTATTTT.

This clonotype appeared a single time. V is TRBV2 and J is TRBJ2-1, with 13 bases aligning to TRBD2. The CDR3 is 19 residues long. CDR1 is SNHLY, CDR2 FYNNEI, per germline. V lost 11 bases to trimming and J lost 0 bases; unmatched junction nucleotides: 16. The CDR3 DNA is TGTGCCTGCTGTACCGGACTAGCGGGAGCGCACAACTCCTACAATGAGCAGTTCTTC. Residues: CACCTGLAGAHNSYNEQFF.

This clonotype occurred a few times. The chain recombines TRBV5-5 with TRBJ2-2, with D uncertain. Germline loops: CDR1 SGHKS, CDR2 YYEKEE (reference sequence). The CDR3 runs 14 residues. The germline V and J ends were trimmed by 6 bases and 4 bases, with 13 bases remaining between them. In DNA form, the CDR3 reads TGTGCCAGCAAAGGGCAGGCGACCACCGGGGAGCTGTTTTTT. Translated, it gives CASKGQATTGELFF.

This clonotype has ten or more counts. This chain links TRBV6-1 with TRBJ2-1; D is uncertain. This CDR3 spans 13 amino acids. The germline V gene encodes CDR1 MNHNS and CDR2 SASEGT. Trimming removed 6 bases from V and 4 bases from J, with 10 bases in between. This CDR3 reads CASRPAGYNEQFF. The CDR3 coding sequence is TGTGCCAGCAGACCAGCTGGGTACAATGAGCAGTTCTTC.

CDR3 in DNA: TGTGCCAGCAGCTTAGGGCCAGTCTACCAAGAGACCCAGTACTTC. Amino acids: CASSLGPVYQETQYF. This chain links TRBV7-2 with TRBJ2-5; D unresolved. V was trimmed by 1 base and J by 0 bases, leaving 9 bases between them. The CDR3 totals 15 residues. From germline, CDR1 is SGHTA and CDR2 FQGNSA.

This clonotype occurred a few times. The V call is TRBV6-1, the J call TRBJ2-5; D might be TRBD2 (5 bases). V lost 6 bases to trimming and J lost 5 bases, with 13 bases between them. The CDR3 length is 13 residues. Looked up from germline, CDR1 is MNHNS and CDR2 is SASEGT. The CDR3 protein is CASRQTNWETQYF. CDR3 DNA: TGTGCCAGCAGGCAGACTAACTGGGAGACCCAGTACTTC.

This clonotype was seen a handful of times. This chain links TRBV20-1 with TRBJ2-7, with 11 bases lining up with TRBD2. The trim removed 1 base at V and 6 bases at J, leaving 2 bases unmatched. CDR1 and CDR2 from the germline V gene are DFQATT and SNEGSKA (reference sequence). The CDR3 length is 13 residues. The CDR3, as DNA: TGCAGTGCTAGAGTTAGCGGGAGGGGCGAGCAGTACTTC. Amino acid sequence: CSARVSGRGEQYF.

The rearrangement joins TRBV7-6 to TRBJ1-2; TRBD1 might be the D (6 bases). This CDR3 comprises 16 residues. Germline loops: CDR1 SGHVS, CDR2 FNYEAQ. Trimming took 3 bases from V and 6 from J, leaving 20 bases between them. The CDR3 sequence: CASSFSLTGRLDGYTF. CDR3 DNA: TGTGCCAGCAGCTTCTCCCTAACAGGGAGGTTAGATGGCTACACCTTC.

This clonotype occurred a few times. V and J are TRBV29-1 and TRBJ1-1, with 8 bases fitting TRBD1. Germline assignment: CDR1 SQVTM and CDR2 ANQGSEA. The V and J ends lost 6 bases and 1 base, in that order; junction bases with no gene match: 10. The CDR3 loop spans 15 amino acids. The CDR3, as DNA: TGCAGCGTCGCCGCCGGGACAGGTAGGAACACTGAAGCTTTCTTT. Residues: CSVAAGTGRNTEAFF.

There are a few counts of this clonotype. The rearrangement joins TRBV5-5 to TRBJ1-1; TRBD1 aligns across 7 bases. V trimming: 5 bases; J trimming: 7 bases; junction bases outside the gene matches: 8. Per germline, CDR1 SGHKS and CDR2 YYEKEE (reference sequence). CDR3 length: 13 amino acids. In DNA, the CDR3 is TGTGCCAGCAGATACACAGGGGAGGTTGAAGCTTTCTTT. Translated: CASRYTGEVEAFF.

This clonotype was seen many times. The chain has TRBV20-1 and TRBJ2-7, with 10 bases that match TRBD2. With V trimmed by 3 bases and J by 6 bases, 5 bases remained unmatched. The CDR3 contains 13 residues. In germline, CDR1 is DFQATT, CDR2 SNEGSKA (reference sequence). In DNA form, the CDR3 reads TGCAGTGCTAGTCCTAGCGGGAGTAGCGAGCAGTACTTC. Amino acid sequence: CSASPSGSSEQYF.

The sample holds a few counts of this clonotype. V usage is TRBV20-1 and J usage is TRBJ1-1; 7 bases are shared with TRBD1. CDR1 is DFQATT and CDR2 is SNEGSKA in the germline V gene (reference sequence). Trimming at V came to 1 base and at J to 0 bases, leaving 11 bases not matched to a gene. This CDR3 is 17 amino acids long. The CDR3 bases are TGCAGTGCTAGAGCAATCATTCCGGGACAGATGAACACTGAAGCTTTCTTT. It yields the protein CSARAIIPGQMNTEAFF.

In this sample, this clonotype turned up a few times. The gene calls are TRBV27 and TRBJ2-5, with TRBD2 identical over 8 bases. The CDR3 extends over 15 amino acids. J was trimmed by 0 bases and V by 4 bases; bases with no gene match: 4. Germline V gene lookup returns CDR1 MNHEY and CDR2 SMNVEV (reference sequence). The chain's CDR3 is CASSSYSGNQETQYF. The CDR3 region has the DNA TGTGCCAGCAGTTCCTATAGCGGGAACCAAGAGACCCAGTACTTC.

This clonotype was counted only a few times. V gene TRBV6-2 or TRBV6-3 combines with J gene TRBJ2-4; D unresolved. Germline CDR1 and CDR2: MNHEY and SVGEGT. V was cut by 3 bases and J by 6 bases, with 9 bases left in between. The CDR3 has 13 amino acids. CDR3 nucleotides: TGTGCCAGCAGTTATGACGGCCTAAACATTCAGTACTTC. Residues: CASSYDGLNIQYF.

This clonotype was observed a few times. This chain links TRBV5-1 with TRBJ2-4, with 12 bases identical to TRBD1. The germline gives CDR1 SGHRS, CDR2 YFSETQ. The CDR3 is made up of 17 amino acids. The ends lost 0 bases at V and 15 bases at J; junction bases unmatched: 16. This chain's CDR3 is CASSLAPPGQGAGLWYF. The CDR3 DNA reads TGCGCCAGCAGCTTGGCTCCCCCGGGACAGGGGGCAGGTCTCTGGTACTTC. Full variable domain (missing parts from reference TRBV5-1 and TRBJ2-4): KAGVTQTPRYLIKTRGQQVTLSCSPISGHRSVSWYQQTPGQGLQFLFEYFSETQRNKGNFPGRFSGRQFSNSRSEMNVSTLELGDSALYLCASSLAPPGQGAGLWYFGAGTRLSVL.

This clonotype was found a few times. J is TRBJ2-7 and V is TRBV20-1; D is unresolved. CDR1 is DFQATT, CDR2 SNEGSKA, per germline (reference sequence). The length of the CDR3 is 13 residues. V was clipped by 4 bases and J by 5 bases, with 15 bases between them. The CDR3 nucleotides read TGCAGTGCTATTGCGCCGTTACGTGACGAGCAGTACTTC. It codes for CSAIAPLRDEQYF.